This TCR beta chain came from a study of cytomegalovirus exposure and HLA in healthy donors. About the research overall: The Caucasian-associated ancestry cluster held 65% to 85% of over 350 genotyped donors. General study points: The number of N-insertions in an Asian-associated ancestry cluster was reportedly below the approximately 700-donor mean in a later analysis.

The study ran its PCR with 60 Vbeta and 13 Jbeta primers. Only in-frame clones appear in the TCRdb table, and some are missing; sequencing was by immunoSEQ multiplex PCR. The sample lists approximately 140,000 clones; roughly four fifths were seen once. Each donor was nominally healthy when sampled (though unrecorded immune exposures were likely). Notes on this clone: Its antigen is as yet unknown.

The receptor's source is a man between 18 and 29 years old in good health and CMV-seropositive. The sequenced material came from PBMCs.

The CDR3 DNA is TGTGCCAGCAGTTTGACTAGCGGGAGGGCTTATGAGCAGTTCTTC. Protein sequence: CASSLTSGRAYEQFF. The chain uses TRBV28 and TRBJ2-1; 14 bases line up with TRBD2. J was trimmed by 8 bases and V by 3 bases; bases with no gene match: 3. This CDR3 is built from 15 residues. Per germline, CDR1 MDHEN and CDR2 SYDVKM.